This T cell receptor (beta chain) was identified in a study of blood T cell repertoires in COVID-19 (dated by TCRdb to 2020 to 2022). Broadly, across the study: Samples from collaborators originated in the United States, Italy and Spain and spanned both the acute and convalescent phases of COVID-19. The material from the prospective study consisted of cDNA or gDNA derived from T cells, B-cell-depleted T cells, or PBMCs. Deeply sampled blood TCRbeta repertoires from subjects exposed to, actively infected with, or recovered from COVID-19 were included in the dataset. The repertoires were released in a freely available public database intended as a resource for research on the immune response to SARS-CoV-2. Samples came from the ongoing ImmuneRACE study (first 160 participants) plus 1,254 subjects from 6 global collaborators. Sample metadata almost always included a de-identified subject ID, COVID-19 status, age in years and sex. HLA class I and class II types, where available, came from metadata supplied by the sample provider rather than from assay-based typing. The full study reports these points: The amount of clinical and demographic metadata varied by source and participant and was provided uncurated.

TCRbeta CDR3 regions were amplified from genomic DNA using the immunoSEQ Assay, a bias-controlled multiplex PCR. In the paper's pipeline: Within the assay, amplification of reference gene primers was used to estimate how many nucleated cells each sample contained. To quantify the absolute abundance of each unique TCRbeta CDR3 rearrangement, sequence reads were collapsed and filtered. For each sample, productive Simpson clonality was calculated by taking the square root of Simpson's diversity index across productive rearrangements. The table comes from immuneACCESS by way of TCRdb, which keeps in-frame sequences with V and J called. Part of the clones is missing from these tables; in studies checked, under half for an unresolved V gene and the rest for unknown reasons. The DNA was the basis for D and trimming; V, J and clone size are from that table. The sample has 250,000 or so clones on record, approximately 87% of them singletons. The ten biggest clones cover approximately 1.5% of the sample.

The CDR3 has 18 amino acids, counting the end cysteine and phenylalanine. Of all the DNA, just the CDR3 is kept, 54 bases in frame from base 1. The germline V gene (reference sequence) gives CDR1 as SGHNT and CDR2 as YYREEE. The junction carries 18 bases between V and J, which are trimmed by 0 bases and 1 base respectively. Samples from volunteer blood donors who had recovered from COVID-19 were contributed by a second Seattle source. The collaborating institutions used their own protocols to collect whole blood in K2EDTA tubes. For TCRbeta analysis, collaborators shipped samples in one of three forms: frozen whole blood, isolated PBMCs, or DNA extracted from either of those sample types. A remark on this clone: Its antigen target is currently unknown. Per-base qualities were not stored, and no clone one base away is much larger.

This sequence originates from a woman aged 40-49 years who had recovered from COVID-19. The chain employs TRBV5-4 and TRBJ2-3; TRBD2 could be the D gene, as 7 bases match. What was sequenced was peripheral blood. DNA sequence: TGTGCCAGCAGCTTGGGACCACGGGGGGCCCTTGGCACAGATACGCAGTATTTT. It is translated as CASSLGPRGALGTDTQYF.